The source of this T cell receptor (beta chain) is a study of cytomegalovirus exposure and HLA in healthy donors. This CDR3 has 17 residues. Germline V lookup: CDR1 MDHEN, CDR2 SYDVKM. The V gene end was trimmed by 3 bases and the J gene end by 4 bases; junction bases not matched to a gene: 9. Clones were read by immunoSEQ multiplex PCR, and TCRdb kept only the in-frame ones, dropping some. The table has about 240,000 clones, more than 75% seen once; the top ten hold around 1.2%. The chain recombines TRBV28 with TRBJ1-5, with 10 bases aligning to TRBD1. Sequencing used PBMCs. The clonotype originates from a woman aged 30 to 39 in good health and CMV-seropositive. CDR3 residues: CASSFVLGQGVNQPQHF. In nucleotides, the CDR3 is TGTGCCAGCAGTTTTGTTCTCGGACAGGGGGTGAATCAGCCCCAGCATTTT.